This T cell receptor (beta chain) was observed in a study of blood T cells in healthy people across ages. The CDR3 totals 13 residues. Germline V lookup: CDR1 DFQATT, CDR2 SNEGSKA (reference sequence). Trimming stripped 0 bases from V and 6 bases from J, with 10 bases between. Total RNA, at least 5 micrograms per sample, came from PBMCs. Through a sample-barcoded 5' primer and a J-beta primer mix, a second PCR was run for about 6 to 11 cycles. Via MiXCR, TCRdb re-called the 5' RACE reads, giving one row per CDR3 protein. The sample has fewer than 1 million distinct CDR3 sequences; around 45% are singletons.

The chain links TRBV20-1 to TRBJ2-3; perhaps TRBD1 as D (5 bases). The sequencing sample was made of blood. This clonotype was sampled from a man in his sixties in good health. The CDR3 DNA sequence: TGCAGTGCTAGAGAAGGGGCCTCGGATACGCAGTATTTT. As protein: CSAREGASDTQYF.